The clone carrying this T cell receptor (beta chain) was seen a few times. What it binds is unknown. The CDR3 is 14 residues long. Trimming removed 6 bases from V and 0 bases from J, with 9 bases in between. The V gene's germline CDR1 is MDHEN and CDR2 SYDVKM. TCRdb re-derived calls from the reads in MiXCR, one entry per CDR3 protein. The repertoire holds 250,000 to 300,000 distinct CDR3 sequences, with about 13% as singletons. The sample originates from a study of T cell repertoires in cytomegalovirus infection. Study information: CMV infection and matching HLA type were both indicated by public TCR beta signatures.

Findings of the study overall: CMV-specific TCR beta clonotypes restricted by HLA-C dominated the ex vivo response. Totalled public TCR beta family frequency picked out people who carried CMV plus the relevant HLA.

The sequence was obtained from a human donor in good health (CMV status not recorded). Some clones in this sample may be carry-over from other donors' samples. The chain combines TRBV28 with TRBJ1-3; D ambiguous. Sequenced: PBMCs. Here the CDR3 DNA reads TGTGCCAGCAGAACCTACCTCTCTGGAAACACCATATATTTT. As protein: CASRTYLSGNTIYF.